This record concerns one T cell receptor (beta chain) sequence. Its antigen is undetermined. This sample was included in a study of T cells in localized non-small cell lung cancer. Study results and caveats: A median of 57 of the top 100 tumor clones appeared in adjacent lung, which was paired and uninvolved.

The table came from immunoSEQ multiplex PCR; TCRdb's copy has only in-frame clones and leaves some out. Of 45,000 to 55,000 clones in the sample, roughly 89% are singletons; the top ten hold about a sixth. V dropped 4 bases and J dropped 9; count of bases not matched to a gene: 7. The CDR3 is made up of 15 amino acids. The V gene's germline CDR1 is MNHNS and CDR2 SASEGT. The sequences come from peripheral blood, collected before any cancer treatment. The rearrangement joins TRBV6-1 to TRBJ2-1; the match to TRBD2 covers 12 bases. This clonotype was obtained from a male donor aged 60 or over with stage III squamous cell lung carcinoma. This CDR3 is CASSASSGRGGEQFF. The CDR3 DNA sequence: TGTGCCAGCAGTGCCTCTAGCGGGAGGGGTGGTGAGCAGTTCTTC.